These 18 T cell receptor beta chains were all obtained from the same sample, sequenced in a study of T cells in narcolepsy. Profiling relied on immunoSEQ multiplex PCR, and the TCRdb table lists in-frame clones only, not all of them. Counted here are tens of thousands of clones, roughly 87% occurring once; the ten biggest clones make up less than 3%. Sequencing was performed on CD45RA- memory CD4+ T cells from PBMCs. These receptors all stem from a human donor with narcolepsy.

The chain combines TRBV18 with TRBJ1-1; no clear D gene. The CDR3 runs to 13 residues. Trimming took off 2 bases at V and 3 bases at J, with 7 bases between the two ends. Germline values: CDR1 KGHSH, CDR2 LQKENI. The CDR3 nucleotides are TGTGCCAGCTCACCAGGACTGGACACTGAAGCTTTCTTT. It translates to CASSPGLDTEAFF. Combining the CDR3 with reference TRBV18 and TRBJ1-1 gives the whole variable domain NAGVMQNPRHLVRRRGQEARLRCSPMKGHSHVYWYRQLPEEGLKFMVYLQKENIIDESGMPKERFSAEFPKEGPSILRIQQVVRGDSAAYFCASSPGLDTEAFFGQGTRLTVV.

The CDR3 here is CASSEFGANVLTF. DNA of the CDR3: TGTGCCAGCAGTGAATTTGGGGCCAACGTCCTGACTTTC. The chain has TRBV2 and TRBJ2-6, with D hard to call. Trimming took off 2 bases at V and 3 bases at J, with 2 bases between the two ends. Germline CDR1 SNHLY, CDR2 FYNNEI. The CDR3 consists of 13 residues.

V is TRBV11-1 and J is TRBJ2-7; D is unclear. The CDR3 runs 15 residues. From germline, CDR1 is SGHAT and CDR2 FQDESV (reference sequence). V was clipped by 2 bases and J by 2 bases, with 13 bases between them. The CDR3 protein is CASSLLRRSTYEQYF. CDR3 sequence (DNA): TGTGCCAGCAGCTTATTACGACGGAGCACCTACGAGCAGTACTTC.

This clone was observed a handful of times. The chain links TRBV5-1 to TRBJ2-7; D unclear. CDR1 is SGHRS and CDR2 is YFSETQ in the germline V gene. CDR3 length: 14 residues. Trimming shortened V by 0 bases and J by 6 bases, and 13 bases separated the two germline ends. CDR3 region: CASSLDPAAGEQYF. In DNA, the CDR3 is TGCGCCAGCAGCTTGGATCCCGCGGCTGGCGAGCAGTACTTC.

This sequence joins TRBV5-1 and TRBJ1-3; 9 nucleotides line up with TRBD1. The CDR3 has 17 amino acids. The germline gives CDR1 SGHRS, CDR2 YFSETQ. The V segment lost 3 bases and the J segment 3 bases; nucleotides outside the gene matches: 10. The CDR3 sequence: CASSSRGQGMGGNTIYF. The CDR3 DNA reads TGCGCCAGCAGCTCGAGGGGACAGGGAATGGGTGGAAACACCATATATTTT.

This clone has just a few counts. V gene TRBV10-3 combines with J gene TRBJ1-1, with unresolved D. The CDR3 consists of 15 residues. Trimming left V 0 bases short and J 3 bases short, with 11 bases between. The germline V gene has CDR1 ENHRY and CDR2 SYGVKD. In DNA, the CDR3 is TGTGCCATCAGTGAGTCGGCACAGCCGGACACTGAAGCTTTCTTT. Amino acid sequence: CAISESAQPDTEAFF.

The J gene is TRBJ1-5, the V gene TRBV29-1; tentatively, D is TRBD1 (6 bases). Trimming removed 5 bases at V and 5 bases at J, with 16 bases between. The CDR3 totals 14 residues. Germline V gene sequence: CDR1 SQVTM, CDR2 ANQGSEA. The CDR3 reads CSVSRGGWDQPQHF. As DNA, the CDR3 is TGCAGCGTTAGTAGAGGGGGATGGGATCAGCCCCAGCATTTT.

The gene calls are TRBV9 and TRBJ2-2, with TRBD2 identical over 9 bases. With 0 bases clipped from V and 8 bases from J, the junction kept 5 bases outside the gene matches. This CDR3 has 15 residues. CDR1 and CDR2 (germline): SGDLS, YYNGEE. CDR3 nucleotides: TGTGCCAGCAGCGTAGCAGCGGGGGGCCTGGGGGAGCTGTTTTTT. This translates into CASSVAAGGLGELFF.

This clone was seen a few times. The chain employs TRBV28 and TRBJ1-4; 7 nucleotides align to TRBD1. The germline gives CDR1 MDHEN, CDR2 SYDVKM. Trimming took 2 bases from V and 3 from J; bases not matched to a gene: 0. This CDR3 is built from 14 residues. In DNA form, the CDR3 reads TGTGCCAGCAGTTTACAGGGGGCTAATGAAAAACTGTTTTTT. Its translation is CASSLQGANEKLFF.

This chain connects TRBV21-1 to TRBJ1-3. TRBV21-1 is a recognized pseudogene. This CDR3 spans 21 amino acids. The DNA for the CDR3 is TGTGCCAGCAGCAAAGTGGTGCGGCTGACCGCGGGAAATCTCCCTGGAAACACCATATATTTT. This gives the protein CASSKVVRLTAGNLPGNTIYF.

The chain carries TRBV7-2 and TRBJ2-6; the D gene is possibly TRBD1 (5 bases). The V gene lost 9 bases and the J gene lost 2 bases, with 20 bases spanning the gap. Per germline, CDR1 SGHTA and CDR2 FQGNSA. This CDR3 is 17 amino acids long. In DNA, the CDR3 is TGTGCCAGGGACGTGGGTGGGGCACGCACTGGGGCCAACGTCCTGACTTTC. This codes for CARDVGGARTGANVLTF.

The chain recombines TRBV7-3 with TRBJ1-5; TRBD1 might be the D (5 bases). This CDR3 has 15 amino acids. The germline gives CDR1 SGHTA, CDR2 FQGTGA. Deletions cut 2 bases from V and 6 bases from J, with 14 bases between. CDR3 sequence (DNA): TGTGCCAGCAGCTTAGGGGGAGAGCGGGGTCAGCCCCAGCATTTT. As protein: CASSLGGERGQPQHF.

This clone was seen just once. This chain connects TRBV29-1 to TRBJ2-3; D possibly corresponds to TRBD2 (5 bases). Trimming took 3 bases from V and 0 from J, leaving 10 bases between them. Germline-derived CDR1 and CDR2 are SQVTM and ANQGSEA. This CDR3 spans 14 amino acids. In DNA, the CDR3 is TGCAGCGTTGACTTGACTACTAGCACAGATACGCAGTATTTT. It translates to CSVDLTTSTDTQYF.

The chain combines TRBV11-2 with TRBJ1-2, with TRBD1 as a possible D gene (5 bases). This CDR3 region has 13 residues. V was trimmed by 5 bases and J by 7 bases, leaving 14 bases between them. Germline V gene lookup returns CDR1 SGHAT and CDR2 FQNNGV. This CDR3 is CASSPGRGSGYTF. The CDR3 bases are TGTGCCAGCAGCCCTGGGAGGGGCTCTGGCTACACCTTC.

The chain has TRBV5-4 and TRBJ1-6, with D possibly being TRBD1 (6 bases). The germline V and J ends were trimmed by 4 bases and 6 bases, with 11 bases remaining between them. The CDR3 consists of 14 residues. Germline loops: CDR1 SGHNT, CDR2 YYREEE (reference sequence). CDR3: CASSPGQTNSPLHF. In nucleotides, the CDR3 is TGTGCCAGCAGCCCGGGACAAACTAATTCACCCCTCCACTTT.

J is TRBJ2-5 and V is TRBV30; 8 bases match TRBD1. The V gene's germline CDR1 is GTSNPN and CDR2 SVGIG (reference sequence). The CDR3 extends over 14 amino acids. The V gene end was trimmed by 1 base and the J gene end by 7 bases; junction bases not matched to a gene: 8. CDR3 sequence: CAWSGTGGWWTQYF. Here the CDR3 DNA reads TGTGCCTGGAGTGGAACAGGGGGATGGTGGACCCAGTACTTC.

This chain links TRBV5-1 with TRBJ1-1; D gene uncertain. The CDR3 is 13 residues long. The V gene lost 4 bases and the J gene lost 4 bases, with 11 bases spanning the gap. Germline V lookup: CDR1 SGHRS, CDR2 YFSETQ. The CDR3 nucleotides are TGCGCCAGCAGCATCGGGTCGGCCACTGAAGCTTTCTTT. Protein product: CASSIGSATEAFF.

J is TRBJ1-5 and V is TRBV6-1, with TRBD1 identical over 8 bases. The CDR3 length is 15 residues. With 2 bases clipped from V and 4 bases from J, the junction kept 4 bases outside the gene matches. Germline CDR1 reads MNHNS; CDR2 reads SASEGT. DNA for the CDR3: TGTGCCAGCAGTGAACTGACAGGGGCAAATCAGCCCCAGCATTTT. Translated: CASSELTGANQPQHF.